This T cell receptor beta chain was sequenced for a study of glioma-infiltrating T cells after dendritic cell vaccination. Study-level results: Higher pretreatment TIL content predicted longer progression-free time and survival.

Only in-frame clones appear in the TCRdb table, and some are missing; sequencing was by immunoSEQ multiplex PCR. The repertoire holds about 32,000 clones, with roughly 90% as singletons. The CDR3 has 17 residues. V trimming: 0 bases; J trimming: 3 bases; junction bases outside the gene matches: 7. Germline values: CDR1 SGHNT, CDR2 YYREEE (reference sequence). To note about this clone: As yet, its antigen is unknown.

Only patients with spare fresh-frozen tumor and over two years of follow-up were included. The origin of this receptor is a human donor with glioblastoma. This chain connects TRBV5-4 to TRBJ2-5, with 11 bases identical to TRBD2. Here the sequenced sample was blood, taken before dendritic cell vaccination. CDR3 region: CASSLGSSGGAKETQYF. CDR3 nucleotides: TGTGCCAGCAGCTTGGGAAGTAGCGGGGGGGCTAAAGAGACCCAGTACTTC.